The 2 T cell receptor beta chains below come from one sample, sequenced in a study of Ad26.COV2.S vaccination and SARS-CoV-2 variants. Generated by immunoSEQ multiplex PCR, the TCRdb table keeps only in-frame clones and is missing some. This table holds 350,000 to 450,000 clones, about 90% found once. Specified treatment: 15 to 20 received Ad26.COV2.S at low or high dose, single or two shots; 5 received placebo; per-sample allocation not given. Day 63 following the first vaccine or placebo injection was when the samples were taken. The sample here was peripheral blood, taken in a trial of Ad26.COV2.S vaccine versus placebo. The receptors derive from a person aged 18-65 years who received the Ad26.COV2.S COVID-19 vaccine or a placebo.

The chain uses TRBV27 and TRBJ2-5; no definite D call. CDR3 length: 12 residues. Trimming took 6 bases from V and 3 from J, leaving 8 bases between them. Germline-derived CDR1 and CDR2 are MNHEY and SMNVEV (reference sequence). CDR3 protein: CASSSSEETQYF. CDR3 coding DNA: TGTGCCAGCAGCTCCAGTGAAGAGACCCAGTACTTC.

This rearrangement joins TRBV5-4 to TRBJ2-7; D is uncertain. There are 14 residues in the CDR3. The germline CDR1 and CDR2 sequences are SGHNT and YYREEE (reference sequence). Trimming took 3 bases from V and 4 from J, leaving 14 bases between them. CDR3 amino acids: CASSSGTRLYEQYF. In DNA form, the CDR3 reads TGTGCCAGCAGCTCTGGCACCAGGCTGTACGAGCAGTACTTC.